This is a list of T cell receptor beta chains from one sample in a study of CD8 T cells in Susac syndrome. MiXCR, applied by TCRdb to the immunoSEQ multiplex PCR reads, yields one record per CDR3 protein. The data hold 160,000 or so distinct CDR3 sequences, with about 93% observed a single time. The sequenced sample consisted of CD4+ T cells from PBMCs. The receptors shown here come from a human donor in good health. CDR3s include the opening cysteine and the closing phenylalanine or tryptophan. Each record gives: D gene, J gene, clone size, CDR3 length, V gene, CDR3 DNA, CDR3 protein. A D gene is named only where the DNA matches it firmly. Size values are once, few and many counts, or a class for expanded clones, and some rows have none.

>NA|TRBJ1-1|NA|14|TRBV5-1
TGCGCCAGCAGGCTAGGGGGAACGAACACTGAAGCTTTCTTT
CASRLGGTNTEAFF
>NA|TRBJ1-2|few|14|TRBV5-6
TGTGCCAGCAGCTTGGACCGAGCTAACTATGGCTACACCTTC
CASSLDRANYGYTF
>NA|TRBJ2-2|once|14|TRBV7-2
TGTGCCACTGCCCCCATCCAAAACACCGGGGAGCTGTTTTTT
CATAPIQNTGELFF
>TRBD2|TRBJ2-2|NA|14|TRBV23-1
TGCGCCAGCAGTCAACCGCGGGGGACCGGGGAGCTGTTTTTT
CASSQPRGTGELFF
>TRBD1|TRBJ1-2|NA|15|TRBV3-1
TGTGCCAGCAGCCTCCGGACAGGGGCTGGTTATGGCTACACCTTC
CASSLRTGAGYGYTF
>NA|TRBJ1-6|NA|12|TRBV20-1
TGCAGTGCTAGAGATGACTATTCACCCCTCCACTTT
CSARDDYSPLHF
>TRBD1|TRBJ2-7|NA|13|TRBV29-1
TGCAGCGTTGATTTAGGGGGCACCTACGAGCAGTACTTC
CSVDLGGTYEQYF
>TRBD2|TRBJ2-3|NA|15|TRBV29-1
TGCAGCGTTGTGCCTAGCGGGGCCTTCACAGATACGCAGTATTTT
CSVVPSGAFTDTQYF
>NA|TRBJ1-6|NA|17|TRBV6-1
TGTGCCAGCAGCCGGGACGGAGGGAGCTCCTATAATTCACCCCTCCACTTT
CASSRDGGSSYNSPLHF
>NA|TRBJ2-4|NA|18|TRBV4-1
TGCGCCAGCAGCCAAGATCCAGGGGGGACGATAGCCAAAAACATTCAGTACTTC
CASSQDPGGTIAKNIQYF
>NA|TRBJ2-5|NA|14|TRBV20-1
TGCAGTGCTAGAGATCCACAGGGCGGAGAGACCCAGTACTTC
CSARDPQGGETQYF
>NA|TRBJ1-1|NA|15|TRBV3-1
TGTGCCAGCAGCCAAGTTGTAGGGGGTAACACTGAAGCTTTCTTT
CASSQVVGGNTEAFF
>NA|TRBJ2-3|once|14|TRBV2
TGTGCCAGCAGCTTACTTTTGAAGTCAGATACGCAGTATTTT
CASSLLLKSDTQYF
>TRBD1|TRBJ2-1|once|14|TRBV29-1
TGCAGCGTTGCAGCGGACAGGCCATACAATGAGCAGTTCTTC
CSVAADRPYNEQFF
>NA|TRBJ1-2|NA|17|TRBV19
TGTGCCAGTAGTGATTTATCGATGGGGAGTGTGAACTATGGCTACACCTTC
CASSDLSMGSVNYGYTF
>NA|TRBJ2-7|NA|15|TRBV3-1
TGTGCCAGCAGCCACGGACAGATTAGAACCTACGAGCAGTACTTC
CASSHGQIRTYEQYF
>NA|TRBJ2-1|NA|15|TRBV7-8
TGTGCCAGCAGCTTAACTAGGAGCTCCTACAATGAGCAGTTCTTC
CASSLTRSSYNEQFF
>NA|TRBJ1-1|once|13|TRBV2
TGTGCCACGTCCTCCCGCGGAGGAACTGAAGCTTTCTTT
CATSSRGGTEAFF
>NA|TRBJ1-4|NA|15|TRBV5-1
TGCGCCAGCAGCTTGGAATTGGCCCGGGGTGAAAAACTGTTTTTT
CASSLELARGEKLFF
>NA|TRBJ1-5|NA|14|TRBV23-1
TGCGCCAGCAGTCGGGGAGGTAGCAATCAGCCCCAGCATTTT
CASSRGGSNQPQHF
>NA|TRBJ1-6|NA|15|TRBV7-8
TGTGCCAGCAGCCCCCCCAGGGAATATAATTCACCCCTCCACTTT
CASSPPREYNSPLHF
>NA|TRBJ1-1|NA|13|TRBV25-1
TGTGCCACCTCACGAGGAGTAAACACTGAAGCTTTCTTT
CATSRGVNTEAFF
>NA|TRBJ2-2|NA|16|TRBV15
TGTGCCACCAGCAGAGGGGGGGCAGGGCGCACCGGGGAGCTGTTTTTT
CATSRGGAGRTGELFF
>NA|TRBJ1-1|NA|14|TRBV3-1
TGTGCCAGCAGCCAAGAGGGGGGGTACACTGAAGCTTTCTTT
CASSQEGGYTEAFF
>TRBD1|TRBJ1-2|NA|13|TRBV4-2
TGTGCCAGCAGCCCGGGACAGGGAACCGGCTACACCTTC
CASSPGQGTGYTF
>NA|TRBJ1-1|NA|15|TRBV4-1
TGCGCCAGCAGCCAAGAAGAGATTAGAAACACTGAAGCTTTCTTT
CASSQEEIRNTEAFF
>NA|TRBJ2-5|once|13|TRBV6-4
TGTGCCACCCCGACACAGTACCAAGAGACCCAGTACTTC
CATPTQYQETQYF
>NA|TRBJ1-5|NA|14|TRBV14
TGTGCCAGCAGCCAAAGGGGAAACAATCAGCCCCAGCATTTT
CASSQRGNNQPQHF
>NA|TRBJ1-1|NA|14|TRBV18
TGTGCCAGCTCACTAATGGGACTAAACACTGAAGCTTTCTTT
CASSLMGLNTEAFF
>NA|TRBJ2-5|NA|14|TRBV13
TGTGCCAGCAGCCCAGACCAGGTCGGAGAGACCCAGTACTTC
CASSPDQVGETQYF
>NA|TRBJ1-2|NA|13|TRBV6-2/TRBV6-3
TGTGCCAGCACCAACGCAGGGAACTATGGCTACACCTTC
CASTNAGNYGYTF
>TRBD1|TRBJ1-4|NA|14|TRBV19
TGTGCCAGGGCCCCCGGGACAGGCGACGAAAAACTGTTTTTT
CARAPGTGDEKLFF
>NA|TRBJ2-2|few|12|TRBV9
TGTGCCAGCTCTAGATCCACCGGGGAGCTGTTTTTT
CASSRSTGELFF
>NA|TRBJ1-6|NA|18|TRBV9
TGTGCCAGCAGCCTACGGGACGTGAGGAGCTCCTATAATTCACCCCTCCACTTT
CASSLRDVRSSYNSPLHF
>NA|TRBJ1-6|NA|12|TRBV20-1
TGCAGTGGAACTCGGGACGCGGGGTCCCTCCACTTT
CSGTRDAGSLHF
>TRBD2|TRBJ2-5|NA|18|TRBV11-2
TGTGCCAGCAGCCTACGCCCAGCGGGGGCCCTATCACAAGAGACCCAGTACTTC
CASSLRPAGALSQETQYF
>NA|TRBJ1-4|once|13|TRBV5-5
TGTGCCAGCAGCTTGCGGGGTGGGGAGAAACTGTTTTTT
CASSLRGGEKLFF
>TRBD1|TRBJ1-2|NA|16|TRBV19
TGTGCCAGTAGTCGAGCCGGGACAGGGGAAAACTATGGCTACACCTTC
CASSRAGTGENYGYTF
>NA|TRBJ2-2|NA|15|TRBV30
TGTGCCTGGAGGGGGTGGCGAGGCAACACCGGGGAGCTGTTTTTT
CAWRGWRGNTGELFF
>TRBD1|TRBJ1-1|NA|15|TRBV7-9
TGTGCCAGCAGCAGGGACAGGGGGATGAACACTGAAGCTTTCTTT
CASSRDRGMNTEAFF
>NA|TRBJ2-5|NA|15|TRBV28
TGTGCCAGCGTAAAGGGGGACGCGGGGCGAGAGACCCAGTACTTC
CASVKGDAGRETQYF
>NA|TRBJ1-4|once|14|TRBV3-1
TGTGCCAGCAGCCAAGGGGACGACGGTGAAAAACTGTTTTTT
CASSQGDDGEKLFF
>NA|TRBJ2-5|NA|15|TRBV5-4
TGTGCCAGCAGCAGGGGGAGGGGTACCCAAGAGACCCAGTACTTC
CASSRGRGTQETQYF
>TRBD2|TRBJ2-3|NA|16|TRBV5-1
TGCGCCAGCAGCCTGGGAACAGCGGGGAGTACCTATACGCAGTATTTT
CASSLGTAGSTYTQYF
>TRBD1|TRBJ1-4|NA|18|TRBV5-1
TGCGCCAGCAGCTCCAACCCCTACAGGGGGCAAACTAATGAAAAACTGTTTTTT
CASSSNPYRGQTNEKLFF
>NA|TRBJ2-5|NA|16|TRBV4-1
TGCGCCAGCAGCCAAGAGAAGAGGAGGGGGGCTGAGACCCAGTACTTC
CASSQEKRRGAETQYF
>NA|TRBJ1-5|NA|11|TRBV12-3/TRBV12-4
TGTGCCAGCAGTTTAGGGTTGCCCCAGCATTTT
CASSLGLPQHF
>NA|TRBJ2-7|once|12|TRBV5-4
TGTGCCAGCAGCAGGTTCGGGATCGAGCAGTACTTC
CASSRFGIEQYF
>NA|TRBJ2-5|NA|12|TRBV20-1
TGCAGTGCTCCCTCTCTGGGGCAGACCCAGTACTTC
CSAPSLGQTQYF